The 25 T cell receptor delta chains given below trace back to one sample, sequenced in a study of γδ T cells in repeated Plasmodium falciparum infection. TCRdb re-analyzed the multiplex PCR reads via CATT. This sample has over 45,000 delta-chain clones; roughly 1.6% occur once, and the top ten carry about 8.3%. Vgamma9/Vdelta2+ and Vdelta2-negative gammadelta T cells were flow-sorted from PBMC for bulk sequencing. Sample: gamma-delta T cells from blood. Receptors originate from a pool of human donors (malaria-infected and uninfected, not separated).

On this clone: A read error likely explains this, since a far larger clone differs by one base. This sample includes further DNA sequences coding for the same CDR3. The rearrangement joins TRDV1 to TRDJ1, with 9 bases aligning to TRDD3. Assignment of the J gene here rests on matching the DNA to germline, because TCRdb gives none. The CDR3 covers 23 residues. With 0 bases clipped from V and 2 bases from J, the junction kept 25 bases outside the gene matches. Germline lookup yields CDR1 TSWWSYY and CDR2 QGS. The CDR3 sequence: CALGELDLPWGIVPPLSTDKLIF. The CDR3 nucleotides are TGTGCTCTTGGGGAACTTGACCTACCCTGGGGGATCGTACCTCCTTTGTCTACCGATAAACTCATCTTT.

Note on this clone: TCRdb shows a much larger clone's protein in place of this DNA's translation, and the two differ at residue 15, likely through a read error; the protein shown is translated from the DNA. The rearrangement uses TRDV1 and TRDJ1, with TRDD2 identical over 8 bases. TCRdb does not report a J gene; here it was assigned by matching the DNA to germline references. CDR1 is TSWWSYY and CDR2 is QGS in the germline V gene. The CDR3 covers 21 residues. J was trimmed by 1 base and V by 3 bases; bases with no gene match: 22. CDR3 sequence: CALGDSSYGNGVICATDKLIF. The CDR3 DNA is TGTGCTCTTGGGGACTCTTCCTACGGGAATGGGGTCATATGTGCCACCGATAAACTCATCTTT.

This clone occurred many times. A much larger clone differs by one base, so this may be a read error. Other nucleotide sequences from this sample produce the same CDR3. The chain has TRDV1 and TRDJ1; 8 nucleotides align to TRDD3. The CDR3 loop spans 23 amino acids. CDR1 is TSWWSYY, CDR2 QGS, per germline. In nucleotides, the CDR3 is TGTGCTCTTGGGGAACTAAACTCCTTCGGTGGGGATACCCCCCTCATGGACACAGATAAACTCATCTTT. It encodes CALGELNSFGGDTPLMDTDKLIF.

A word on this clone: The protein TCRdb gives is from a much larger clone and does not agree with this DNA's translation at residue 10, likely a read error; the protein shown here comes from the DNA. The gene calls are TRDV1 and TRDJ1; D might be TRDD2 or TRDD3, each matching 6 bases. TCRdb lists no J gene, so it was determined here by aligning the DNA to germline. CDR1 is TSWWSYY, CDR2 QGS, per germline. The CDR3 consists of 17 residues. V was shortened by 4 bases and J by 0 bases, with 18 bases between the two germline ends. The CDR3 here is CALGVLRGIIYTDKLIF. The DNA for the CDR3 is TGTGCTCTTGGGGTCCTACGTGGGATAATTTACACCGATAAACTCATCTTT.

This clone was picked up many times. The TCRdb protein comes from a much larger clone and disagrees with this DNA's translation at residue 14, likely due to a read error; the protein given here is derived from the DNA. The V gene is TRDV2, the J gene TRDJ1; D perhaps matches TRDD3 (6 bases). TCRdb leaves out the J gene; it was filled in here by matching the DNA to germline. The ends were cut back, 0 bases at V and 10 bases at J, with 26 bases in the middle. Germline-derived CDR1 and CDR2 are GEAIGNYY and EKD. The CDR3 extends over 17 amino acids. CDR3 in amino acids: CACDTRVDTGCECRLIF. The CDR3 DNA sequence: TGTGCCTGTGACACCCGTGTTGATACTGGGTGCGAGTGTAGACTCATCTTT.

In its sample, this clone was seen a few times. A far larger clone is one base from this, pointing to a likely read error. The sample holds other DNA sequences that translate to the same CDR3. The J gene is TRDJ3, the V gene TRDV2; D uncertain. TCRdb offers no J gene call, so here the DNA was matched to germline to obtain one. The length of the CDR3 is 20 residues. Germline V CDR1 and CDR2: GEAIGNYY, EKD. This CDR3 reads CACDLLSDVPRSWDTRQMFF. CDR3 DNA sequence: TGCGCCTGTGACCTCCTCTCGGACGTCCCCCGCTCCTGGGACACCCGACAGATGTTTTTC.

This clone has a handful of counts. TCRdb attributes to this sequence the protein of a much larger clone, which differs from the DNA translation at residue 19; a read error is likely, and the protein displayed is translated from the DNA. A V gene of TRDV1 was called, but no J gene was assigned; the table assigns TRDD3, which was not confirmed against the DNA. Germline V gene lookup returns CDR1 TSWWSYY and CDR2 QGS. This CDR3 spans 21 amino acids. The CDR3 coding sequence is TGTGCTCTTGGGGAGGTTAGGGGTAAACTGGGGGATACGCCGGGGACCGATAAACCCATCTTT. As protein: CALGEVRGKLGDTPGTDKPIF.

Worth noting for this clone: One base separates it from a far larger clone, so it is likely a read error. No call exists for the J gene, whereas the V gene is TRDV2; the table's D call TRDD3 went unverified against the DNA. The germline CDR1 and CDR2 sequences are GEAIGNYY and EKD. The CDR3 contains 15 residues. The CDR3 sequence: CACDTLGPLTDKLIF. In DNA form, the CDR3 reads TGTGCCTGTGACACTCTGGGGCCTTTAACCGATAAGCTCATCTTT.

Regarding this clone: TCRdb's protein, taken from a much larger clone, differs from this DNA's translation at residue 9, likely owing to a read error; the protein displayed comes from the DNA. CDR3 DNA: TGTGCTCTTGGGCCCCAGAGGGCGCCCTTTGGGATACGGGGAAGGACCGATAAACTCATCTTT. Translation gives CALGPQRAPFGIRGRTDKLIF. V usage is TRDV1 and J usage is TRDJ1, with TRDD3 matching over 8 bases. In the absence of a J gene in TCRdb, the DNA was matched to germline to assign it here. The germline V gene encodes CDR1 TSWWSYY and CDR2 QGS. This CDR3 contains 21 residues. V gave up 5 bases and J gave up 2 bases; unmatched junction bases: 25.

This clone has just a few counts. TCRdb has a much larger clone's protein, which differs at residue 10 from the translation of this DNA, likely because of a read error; what is shown is the protein translated from the DNA. The chain is built from TRDV1 and TRDJ1, with TRDD3 matching over 8 bases. TCRdb supplies no J gene; here it was assigned by aligning the nucleotide sequence to germline. CDR3 length equals 24 residues. V lost 0 bases and J lost 0; bases outside the gene matches: 27. CDR1 is TSWWSYY, CDR2 QGS, per germline. The CDR3 nucleotides read TGTGCTCTTGGGGAACTAGCCGGGTCCTCCCTAAGAATGGGGGATCTTTCGTACACCGATAAACTCATCTTT. This codes for CALGELAGSSLRMGDLSYTDKLIF.

This clone showed up just a few times. One base separates it from a far larger clone, so it is likely a read error. The sample contains more than one DNA sequence encoding this CDR3. TRDV1 is the V gene, and the J gene was not called; the table's D call, TRDD3, has no DNA check behind it. Per germline, CDR1 TSWWSYY and CDR2 QGS. The CDR3 is made up of 19 amino acids. CDR3 nucleotides: TGTGCTCTTGGGGACGCTATCCAAGCTGGGCCGATTCCGTACGATAAGCTCATCTTT. It translates to CALGDAIQAGPIPYDKLIF.

As to this clone: TCRdb assigns this DNA the protein of a much larger clone, which departs from its translation at residue 5; this likely reflects a read error, and the protein shown comes from translating the DNA. V gene TRDV1 combines with J gene TRDJ1; 8 bases are shared with TRDD3. V lost 4 bases and J lost 0; bases outside the gene matches: 37. CDR3 size: 26 residues. Germline CDR1 TSWWSYY, CDR2 QGS. In nucleotides, the CDR3 is TGTGCTCTTGGGGGACCTTCACCCTTTTCTACGTTTATACTACTGGGGGCCCCGGCGTACACCGATAAACTCATCTTT. It translates to CALGGPSPFSTFILLGAPAYTDKLIF.

This clone is judged medium-sized. The same CDR3 arises from other DNA sequences in this sample as well. The CDR3 spells CACDILKVGTSSNGYTDKLIF. The CDR3 DNA sequence: TGTGCCTGTGACATTCTTAAAGTGGGAACGTCCTCGAACGGGTACACCGATAAACTCATCTTT. This chain connects TRDV2 to TRDJ1; D gene uncertain. CDR1 GEAIGNYY and CDR2 EKD come from the germline V gene. Trimming took off 2 bases at V and 0 bases at J, with 30 bases between the two ends. The CDR3 sequence is 21 residues long.

This clone has only a few counts. Translating this DNA gives a protein that differs at residue 5 from the TCRdb one, which belongs to a much larger clone; a read error is likely, and the protein shown is this translation. The gene calls are TRAV14/DV4 and TRDJ1, with 10 positions matching TRDD3. The CDR3 is made up of 20 amino acids. Germline CDR1 reads TSDPSYG; CDR2 reads QGSYDQQN (reference sequence). V lost 4 bases and J lost 2; bases outside the gene matches: 19. In DNA form, the CDR3 reads TGTGCAATGAGAGGGGACCCTACCCCCTACGGACTGGGGGATACCGATAAACTCATCTTT. Its protein product is CAMRGDPTPYGLGDTDKLIF.

This clone occurred a few times. Translating this DNA gives a protein that differs at residue 13 from the TCRdb one, which belongs to a much larger clone; a read error is likely, and the protein shown is this translation. This CDR3 reads CALGVFGAFFRHPGDTDKLIF. The CDR3 DNA follows: TGTGCTCTTGGGGTCTTCGGGGCCTTCTTTCGACACCCCGGGGACACCGATAAACTCATCTTT. V usage is TRDV1 and J usage is TRDJ1, with a weak D call TRDD2 (5 bases). Trimming removed 4 bases at V and 0 bases at J, with 30 bases between. The CDR3 is 21 residues long. Germline assignment: CDR1 TSWWSYY and CDR2 QGS.

Worth noting for this clone: TCRdb records a much larger clone's protein for this DNA, with a difference at residue 14 that likely arises from a read error; the protein given is the translation of the DNA. The same CDR3 can be traced to other DNA sequences in this sample. The chain combines TRDV1 with TRDJ1; no firm D call. Because TCRdb records no J gene, it was assigned here through a match of the DNA to germline. CDR3 length: 20 residues. V was shortened by 1 base and J by 2 bases, with 26 bases between the two germline ends. Germline-derived CDR1 and CDR2 are TSWWSYY and QGS. CDR3: CALGERGDSPRRRLTDKLIF. In DNA, the CDR3 is TGTGCTCTTGGGGAACGGGGCGATAGCCCTCGCCGACGTTTAACCGATAAACTCATCTTT.

Note on this clone: A far larger clone differs by one base, so this is likely a read error. The same CDR3 also results from other DNA sequences found in this sample. The V call is TRDV3, the J call TRDJ1, with D hard to call. Here the J gene came from matching the DNA to germline, since TCRdb omits it. The CDR3 runs to 15 residues. The germline V and J ends were trimmed by 1 base and 4 bases, with 19 bases remaining between them. CDR1 is TVYSNPD, CDR2 GDNSRS, per germline (reference sequence). The CDR3 DNA follows: TGTGCCTTTATTGCGGGAGTCTGGAGAAGCGATAAACTCATCTTT. Its protein is CAFIAGVWRSDKLIF. Full variable domain (rest looked up from reference TRDV3 and TRDJ1): CDKVTQSSPDQTVASGSEVVLLCTYDTVYSNPDLFWYRIRPDYSFQFVFYGDNSRSEGADFTQGRFSVKHILTQKAFHLVISPVRTEDSATYYCAFIAGVWRSDKLIFGKGTRVTVEP.

This clone was recorded a few times. This likely came from a read error, as a far larger clone is one base away. The V gene was identified as TRDV1, while no J gene was called; the D call in the table, TRDD3, was not verified against the DNA. The CDR3 runs to 21 residues. The germline CDR1 and CDR2 sequences are TSWWSYY and QGS. Here the CDR3 DNA reads TGTGCTCTTGGGGAACATGGCGGATCTTCCTACCGGGGGATACAGGGCGATAAACTCATCTTC. It codes for CALGEHGGSSYRGIQGDKLIF.

This clone was counted a few times. TCRdb shows a much larger clone's protein in place of this DNA's translation, and the two differ at residue 19, likely through a read error; the protein shown is translated from the DNA. Called V gene: TRDV1; the J gene was not called; TRDD3, the D gene given by the table, was not confirmed from the DNA. CDR3 length: 20 residues. Germline V gives CDR1 TSWWSYY, CDR2 QGS. In DNA form, the CDR3 reads TGTGCTCTTGGGGAACTCTGCGAGTCCCCTGGGGGACCGTACACCGATAAACTCACCTTT. Amino acids: CALGELCESPGGPYTDKLTF.

Concerning this clone itself: TCRdb's listed protein matches a much larger clone and diverges from this DNA's translation at residue 8, likely through a read error; the protein shown comes from the DNA. The CDR3 DNA sequence: TGTGCCTGTGACCCTCTGGGGGGTACCGTCACCGATAAACTCATCTTT. Protein sequence: CACDPLGGTVTDKLIF. The V gene is TRDV2, the J gene TRDJ1; 7 bases fit TRDD3. Here the J gene was assigned by germline matching of the DNA, as TCRdb has none. This CDR3 is built from 16 residues. Looked up from germline, CDR1 is GEAIGNYY and CDR2 is EKD. The ends lost 3 bases at V and 1 base at J; junction bases unmatched: 10.

For this clone: A far larger clone is one nucleotide away, so this likely arose from a read error. Other nucleotide sequences in the sample specify the same CDR3. V and J are TRDV1 and TRDJ1; maybe TRDD3 (5 bases). The J gene comes from matching the DNA to germline here; TCRdb lacks it. The ends were cut back, 5 bases at V and 3 bases at J, with 28 bases in the middle. From germline, CDR1 is TSWWSYY and CDR2 QGS. The CDR3 extends over 19 amino acids. The CDR3 loop is CALGPRLVGGYAEADKLIF. CDR3 coding DNA: TGTGCTCTTGGGCCCCGGCTGGTCGGGGGGTACGCAGAGGCCGATAAACTCATCTTT.

This clone appeared a few times. The protein recorded in TCRdb matches a much larger clone and deviates from this DNA's translation at residue 3, suggesting a read error; the protein here is obtained by translating the DNA. The genes are TRDV1 and TRDJ1, with TRDD3 matching 10 bases. The CDR3 is 16 amino acids. Per germline, CDR1 TSWWSYY and CDR2 QGS. The CDR3 DNA is TGTGCTCCTGGGGGCCTCCCGAGGGGGGGGATACGCAAACTCATCTTT. Translation gives CAPGGLPRGGIRKLIF.

Regarding this clone: TCRdb's protein, taken from a much larger clone, differs from this DNA's translation at residue 21, likely owing to a read error; the protein displayed comes from the DNA. The CDR3 here is CAFIPKGRLTTSYWGILSHTGKLIF. The CDR3 region has the DNA TGTGCCTTTATCCCAAAGGGGCGTCTTACTACCTCGTACTGGGGGATACTCTCTCACACCGGTAAACTCATCTTT. The chain recombines TRDV3 with TRDJ1; 12 bases align to TRDD3. CDR1 is TVYSNPD and CDR2 is GDNSRS in the germline V gene (reference sequence). The CDR3 totals 25 residues.

This clone was seen at least ten times. The chain employs TRDV3 and TRDJ1; a weak D match, TRDD2 (9 bases). The CDR3 contains 17 residues. V was shortened by 2 bases and J by 0 bases, with 22 bases between the two germline ends. The germline V gene has CDR1 TVYSNPD and CDR2 GDNSRS (reference sequence). CDR3 DNA: TGTGCCTTTTACCCCTTCCTACGCTGGGGGAACACCGATAAACTCATCTTT. Amino acids: CAFYPFLRWGNTDKLIF.

As regards this clone: The protein recorded in TCRdb matches a much larger clone and deviates from this DNA's translation at residue 9, suggesting a read error; the protein here is obtained by translating the DNA. The genes are TRDV1 and TRDJ1, with 9 bases that match TRDD3. TCRdb leaves out the J gene; it was filled in here by matching the DNA to germline. V gave up 3 bases and J gave up 0 bases; unmatched junction bases: 29. The CDR3 length is 24 residues. Looked up from germline, CDR1 is TSWWSYY and CDR2 is QGS. The CDR3 reads CALGDALPFYQVLGDFGYTDKLIF. The DNA for the CDR3 is TGTGCTCTTGGGGATGCGCTTCCTTTCTACCAGGTACTGGGGGACTTCGGGTACACCGATAAACTCATCTTT.